This entry lists 8 T cell receptor beta chains sequenced from one sample in a study of T cells after yellow fever vaccination. TCRdb independently ran MiXCR on the 5' RACE reads; one entry per CDR3 protein. The table records 300,000 to 400,000 distinct CDR3 sequences, around 11% of them present only once. The specimen comprised CD4+ T cells sorted from PBMCs, sampled 45 days after the yellow fever booster vaccination. The receptors shown here come from a man younger than 35 who received the YFV17D yellow fever vaccine.

This clonotype was seen a handful of times. This chain uses TRBV6-6 with TRBJ2-5; 7 positions agree with TRBD2. Germline assignment: CDR1 MNHNY and CDR2 SVGAGI (reference sequence). This CDR3 has 14 amino acids. Germline trimming cut 2 bases from V and 5 bases from J; bases unmatched to any gene: 5. CDR3 nucleotides: TGTGCCAGCAGTTACCCCGCGCGGGGGGAGACCCAGTACTTC. It encodes CASSYPARGETQYF.

In its sample, this clonotype was seen a few times. The chain combines TRBV9 with TRBJ2-3, with no clear D. V lost 0 bases to trimming and J lost 2 bases, with 7 bases between them. Germline-derived CDR1 and CDR2 are SGDLS and YYNGEE. This CDR3 has 14 amino acids. CDR3 sequence (DNA): TGTGCCAGCAGCGTAGCTCCTGACACAGATACGCAGTATTTT. Translating gives CASSVAPDTDTQYF.

The chain joins TRBV3-1 to TRBJ2-2; D might be TRBD1 or TRBD2, each matching 6 bases. Looked up from germline, CDR1 is LGHDT and CDR2 is YNNKEL (reference sequence). The germline V and J ends were trimmed by 4 bases and 4 bases, with 16 bases remaining between them. The CDR3 loop spans 16 amino acids. The CDR3 loop reads CASSPPWGAATGELFF. As DNA, the CDR3 is TGTGCCAGCAGCCCCCCGTGGGGGGCGGCCACCGGGGAGCTGTTTTTT.

In this sample, this clonotype turned up many times. The chain combines TRBV24-1 with TRBJ2-2; D gene uncertain. V was shortened by 7 bases and J by 6 bases, with 14 bases between the two germline ends. Germline V gives CDR1 KGHDR, CDR2 SFDVKD. This CDR3 comprises 14 residues. The DNA for the CDR3 is TGTGCCACCAGATCGGCTAGGCAGGCCGGGGAGCTGTTTTTT. The encoded protein is CATRSARQAGELFF.

The CDR3 sequence is CASWTEANYGYTF. CDR3 sequence (DNA): TGTGCCAGCTGGACAGAAGCTAACTATGGCTACACCTTC. The chain employs TRBV6-1 and TRBJ1-2; TRBD1 might be the D (6 bases). Trimming took off 8 bases at V and 0 bases at J, with 10 bases between the two ends. The germline V gene has CDR1 MNHNS and CDR2 SASEGT. The CDR3 is 13 residues long.

This clonotype was seen only a few times. The chain employs TRBV20-1 and TRBJ1-4; 9 bases map to TRBD1. CDR1 DFQATT and CDR2 SNEGSKA come from the germline V gene (reference sequence). The CDR3 length is 15 residues. With V trimmed by 2 bases and J by 8 bases, 9 bases remained unmatched. The CDR3 region is CSARFSTDRGEKLFF. In nucleotides, the CDR3 is TGCAGTGCTAGATTTTCCACAGACAGGGGGGAAAAACTGTTTTTT.

The chain has TRBV4-1 and TRBJ1-5; TRBD1 might be the D (5 bases). Germline CDR1 MGHRA, CDR2 YSYEKL. Trimming took 2 bases from V and 6 from J, leaving 14 bases between them. This CDR3 region has 15 residues. This CDR3 reads CASSQHGQGRQPQHF. The DNA of the CDR3 is TGCGCCAGCAGCCAACACGGACAAGGGCGTCAGCCCCAGCATTTT.

This clonotype has more than one count but fewer than ten. The rearrangement links TRBV5-1 to TRBJ2-2; D may be TRBD1 (6 bases). The ends were cut back, 0 bases at V and 7 bases at J, with 13 bases in the middle. The V gene's germline CDR1 is SGHRS and CDR2 YFSETQ. There are 15 residues in the CDR3. CDR3 protein: CASSLAAEGDGELFF. CDR3 in DNA: TGCGCCAGCAGCTTGGCGGCAGAGGGGGACGGGGAGCTGTTTTTT.